The 15 T cell receptor beta chains given below trace back to one sample, sequenced in a study of cytomegalovirus exposure and HLA in healthy donors. The PCR had 60 Vbeta and 13 Jbeta primers. Sequenced by immunoSEQ multiplex PCR; TCRdb stores in-frame clones only, minus some. The table has fewer than 150,000 clones, roughly 80% seen once; the top ten hold over 1%. The sequenced sample consisted of PBMCs. Source of these receptors: a female donor in good health and CMV-seronegative.

The genes are TRBV6-4 and TRBJ1-2; 10 nucleotides match TRBD1. The CDR3 is made up of 14 amino acids. With V trimmed by 6 bases and J by 5 bases, 6 bases remained unmatched. Germline CDR1 MRHNA, CDR2 SNTAGT. In DNA, the CDR3 is TGTGCCAGCAGGCCGGGACAGGGGACTTATGGCTACACCTTC. Amino acids: CASRPGQGTYGYTF.

This chain connects TRBV12-5 to TRBJ2-1; 9 bases fit TRBD1. Looked up from germline, CDR1 is LGHNT and CDR2 is FRNRAP. The CDR3 is made up of 14 amino acids. J lost 8 bases, V lost 7 bases, and 9 bases had no gene match. CDR3 DNA: TGTGCTAGTGTCCTACAGGGGGCGATCGATGAGCAGTTCTTC. It codes for CASVLQGAIDEQFF.

J is TRBJ2-2 and V is TRBV27; D is uncertain. The ends were cut back, 6 bases at V and 6 bases at J, with 17 bases in the middle. The V gene's germline CDR1 is MNHEY and CDR2 SMNVEV (reference sequence). The CDR3 spans 15 residues. CDR3 nucleotide sequence: TGTGCCAGCAGAGTTAATAATTTAGTGCCCGGGGAGCTGTTTTTT. This codes for CASRVNNLVPGELFF.

This chain joins TRBV30 and TRBJ2-7; tentative D call: TRBD1 (5 bases). CDR1 and CDR2 (germline): GTSNPN, SVGIG (reference sequence). The CDR3 covers 12 residues. Trimming shortened V by 5 bases and J by 5 bases, and 13 bases separated the two germline ends. Written as DNA, the CDR3 is TGTGCCTGGGTCAGGGCCGCCCACGAGCAGTACTTC. Translated, it gives CAWVRAAHEQYF.

V usage is TRBV28 and J usage is TRBJ2-1, with 8 bases identical to TRBD1. The CDR3 length is 16 residues. The junction had 5 bases not matched to a gene; V was cut back by 4 bases and J by 0 bases. CDR1 is MDHEN, CDR2 SYDVKM, per germline. The CDR3 nucleotides read TGTGCCAGCAGTTACACAGGGGGTCACTCCTACAATGAGCAGTTCTTC. Protein product: CASSYTGGHSYNEQFF.

The chain links TRBV29-1 to TRBJ1-4, with 10 bases aligning to TRBD1. CDR1 SQVTM and CDR2 ANQGSEA come from the germline V gene. V trimming: 7 bases; J trimming: 2 bases; junction bases outside the gene matches: 4. The CDR3 length is 14 residues. The CDR3 here is CSAGDRGTNEKLFF. For the CDR3, the DNA is TGCAGCGCGGGGGACAGGGGCACTAATGAAAAACTGTTTTTT.

This clone was counted once. The rearrangement uses TRBV10-2 and TRBJ1-1; D is unclear. Trimming took off 2 bases at V and 3 bases at J, with 10 bases between the two ends. The CDR3 length is 14 residues. The germline V gene has CDR1 WSHSY and CDR2 SAAADI. The CDR3 nucleotides read TGCGCCAGCAGTGAGGGGAGAAGGGACACTGAAGCTTTCTTT. This gives the protein CASSEGRRDTEAFF.

This chain uses TRBV30 with TRBJ1-5; 8 bases are shared with TRBD1. CDR3 length: 17 amino acids. CDR1 is GTSNPN, CDR2 SVGIG, per germline (reference sequence). V shed 0 bases and J 4 bases; nucleotides not matched to a gene: 11. The CDR3 here is CAWSVDRGGEGNQPQHF. DNA for the CDR3: TGTGCCTGGAGTGTAGACAGGGGAGGGGAGGGTAATCAGCCCCAGCATTTT.

V gene TRBV2 combines with J gene TRBJ1-2; 9 bases fit TRBD1. The CDR3 sequence is 13 residues long. The ends lost 5 bases at V and 7 bases at J; junction bases unmatched: 5. Germline lookup yields CDR1 SNHLY and CDR2 FYNNEI. The CDR3 nucleotides are TGTGCCAGCAGTCCGATGACAGGGGGTGGCTACACCTTC. As protein: CASSPMTGGGYTF.

The CDR3 nucleotides are TGTGCCAGCTCACCCCTACCTGAGTATGGCTACACCTTC. Protein product: CASSPLPEYGYTF. The gene calls are TRBV18 and TRBJ1-2; D unresolved. The CDR3 extends over 13 amino acids. From germline, CDR1 is KGHSH and CDR2 LQKENI. Trimming stripped 3 bases from V and 5 bases from J, with 10 bases between.

This chain joins TRBV7-8 and TRBJ2-5, with TRBD1 matching 7 bases. The J segment lost 1 base and the V segment lost 4 bases, leaving 9 bases of the junction unmatched. CDR1 and CDR2 (germline): SGHVS, FQNEAQ. This CDR3 region has 16 residues. The CDR3 is CASSSSTGNPQETQYF. CDR3 sequence (DNA): TGTGCCAGCAGCTCCTCGACAGGGAACCCCCAAGAGACCCAGTACTTC.

The V call is TRBV5-1, the J call TRBJ2-3; TRBD1 might be the D (5 bases). Per germline, CDR1 SGHRS and CDR2 YFSETQ. V lost 5 bases, J lost 1 base, and 20 bases lay in between. CDR3 length: 17 residues. The CDR3 sequence is CASRPPFSEGGTDTQYF. The CDR3 DNA follows: TGCGCCAGCAGACCGCCTTTTTCGGAAGGGGGCACAGATACGCAGTATTTT.

The V gene is TRBV28, the J gene TRBJ2-7; D ambiguous. There are 14 residues in the CDR3. Germline-derived CDR1 and CDR2 are MDHEN and SYDVKM. The V gene lost 5 bases and the J gene lost 4 bases, with 15 bases spanning the gap. The CDR3 nucleotides read TGTGCCAGCAGTCTTGACACCCACCTGTACGAGCAGTACTTC. Translation: CASSLDTHLYEQYF.

This clone was seen a handful of times. The rearrangement uses TRBV29-1 and TRBJ2-5, with 10 nucleotides matching TRBD2. Germline loops: CDR1 SQVTM, CDR2 ANQGSEA. V was clipped by 6 bases and J by 3 bases; unmatched bases: 13. This CDR3 has 16 amino acids. CDR3 sequence reads: CSVALRLAGAKETQYF. CDR3 nucleotide sequence: TGCAGCGTCGCGCTCCGACTAGCGGGCGCCAAAGAGACCCAGTACTTC.

This clone has only a few counts. The chain joins TRBV28 to TRBJ1-3; 12 bases fit TRBD1. Trimming cost V 7 bases and J 6 bases; bases outside gene matches: 10. Germline CDR1 reads MDHEN; CDR2 reads SYDVKM. The CDR3 is 16 residues long. In DNA, the CDR3 is TGTGCCAGCAATTCTCCCGGGGACAGGGGGCTAAACACCATATATTTT. Amino acid sequence: CASNSPGDRGLNTIYF. Variable domain in full (rest from reference TRBV28 and TRBJ1-3): DVKVTQSSRYLVKRTGEKVFLECVQDMDHENMFWYRQDPGLGLRLIYFSYDVKMKEKGDIPEGYSVSREKKERFSLILESASTNQTSMYLCASNSPGDRGLNTIYFGEGSWLTVV.